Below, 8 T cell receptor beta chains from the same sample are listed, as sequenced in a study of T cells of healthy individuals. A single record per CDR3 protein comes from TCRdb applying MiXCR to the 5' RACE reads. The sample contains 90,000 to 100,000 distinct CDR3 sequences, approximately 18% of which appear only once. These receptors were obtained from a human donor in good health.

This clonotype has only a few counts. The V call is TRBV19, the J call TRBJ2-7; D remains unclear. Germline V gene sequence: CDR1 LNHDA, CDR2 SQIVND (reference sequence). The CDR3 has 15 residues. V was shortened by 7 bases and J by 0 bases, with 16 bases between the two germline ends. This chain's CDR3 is CASKKGAESSYEQYF. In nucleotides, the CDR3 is TGTGCCAGTAAAAAAGGCGCGGAAAGCTCCTACGAGCAGTACTTC.

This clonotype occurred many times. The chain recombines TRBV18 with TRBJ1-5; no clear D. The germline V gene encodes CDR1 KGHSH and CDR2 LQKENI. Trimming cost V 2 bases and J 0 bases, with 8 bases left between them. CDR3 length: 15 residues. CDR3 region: CASSPGSNSNQPQHF. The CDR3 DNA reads TGTGCCAGCTCACCAGGTTCAAATAGCAATCAGCCCCAGCATTTT.

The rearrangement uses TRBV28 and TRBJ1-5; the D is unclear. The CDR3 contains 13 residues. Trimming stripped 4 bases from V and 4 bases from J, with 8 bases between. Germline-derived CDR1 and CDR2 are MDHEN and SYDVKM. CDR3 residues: CASSSQLNQPQHF. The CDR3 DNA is TGTGCCAGCAGTTCACAGCTAAATCAGCCCCAGCATTTT.

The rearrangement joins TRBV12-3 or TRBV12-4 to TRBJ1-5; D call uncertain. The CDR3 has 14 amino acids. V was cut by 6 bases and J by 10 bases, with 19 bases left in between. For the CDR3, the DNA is TGTGCCAGCAGCCCACGGAGGTCTGCACACCCCCAGCATTTT. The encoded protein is CASSPRRSAHPQHF.

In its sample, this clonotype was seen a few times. The CDR3: CASSPTGAYEQYF. For the CDR3, the DNA is TGTGCCAGCTCACCGACAGGGGCCTACGAGCAGTACTTC. V gene TRBV18 combines with J gene TRBJ2-7, with 8 bases lining up with TRBD1. The ends lost 3 bases at V and 2 bases at J; junction bases unmatched: 0. CDR1 is KGHSH, CDR2 LQKENI, per germline. This CDR3 has 13 residues.

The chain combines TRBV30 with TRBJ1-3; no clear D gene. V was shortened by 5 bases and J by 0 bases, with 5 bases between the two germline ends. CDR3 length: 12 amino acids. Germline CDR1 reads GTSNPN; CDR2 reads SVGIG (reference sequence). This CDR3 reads CAWQSSGNTIYF. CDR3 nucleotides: TGTGCCTGGCAGAGCTCTGGAAACACCATATATTTT. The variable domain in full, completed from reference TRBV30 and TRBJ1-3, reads SQTIHQWPATLVQPVGSPLSLECTVEGTSNPNLYWYRQAAGRGLQLLFYSVGIGQISSEVPQNLSASRPQDRQFILSSKKLLLSDSGFYLCAWQSSGNTIYFGEGSWLTVV.

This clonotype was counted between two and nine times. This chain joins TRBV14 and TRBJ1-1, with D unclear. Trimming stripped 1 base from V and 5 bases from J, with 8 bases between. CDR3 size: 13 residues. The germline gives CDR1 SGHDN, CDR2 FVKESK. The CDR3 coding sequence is TGTGCCAGCAGCCAAGGGGTGATGACTGAAGCTTTCTTT. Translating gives CASSQGVMTEAFF.

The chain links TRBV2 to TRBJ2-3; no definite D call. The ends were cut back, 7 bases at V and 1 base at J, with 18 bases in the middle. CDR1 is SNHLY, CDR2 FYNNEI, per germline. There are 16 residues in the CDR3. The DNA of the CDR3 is TGTGCCAGCACCCCGACGGGCCGGCGGCGCACAGATACGCAGTATTTT. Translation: CASTPTGRRRTDTQYF. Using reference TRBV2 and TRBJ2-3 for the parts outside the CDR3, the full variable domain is EPEVTQTPSHQVTQMGQEVILRCVPISNHLYFYWYRQILGQKVEFLVSFYNNEISEKSEIFDDQFSVERPDGSNFTLKIRSTKLEDSAMYFCASTPTGRRRTDTQYFGPGTRLTVL.